The clone carrying this TCR beta chain occurred many times. Germline assignment: CDR1 SGDLS and CDR2 YYNGEE. The CDR3 is 16 amino acids. Trimming took 2 bases from V and 3 from J, leaving 15 bases between them. The sample comes from a study of blood T cell repertoires in COVID-19. The method was immunoSEQ multiplex PCR; TCRdb's version includes in-frame clones alone and lacks a portion of them. This sample has some 260,000 clones, with about 88% found just once. The gene calls are TRBV9 and TRBJ2-1; TRBD1 is a possible D gene (6 bases). The sequenced material came from PBMCs or T cells enriched from blood (not recorded which). This sequence was found in a man between 25 and 39 years old with acute COVID-19. The CDR3 is CASSVARGSHYNEQFF. The CDR3 DNA sequence: TGTGCCAGCAGCGTCGCGAGGGGGAGTCACTACAATGAGCAGTTCTTC.